The clone carrying this T cell receptor (beta chain) turned up a few times. What it recognizes is unknown. A second PCR, run for 7 to 11 cycles, used a sample-barcoded 5' primer plus a J-beta primer mix. Every single cDNA molecule received a tag from a template-switch adaptor with 12 random nucleotides. TCRdb redid the calling of the 5' RACE reads with MiXCR, one entry per CDR3 protein. The data hold about 940,000 distinct CDR3 sequences, with roughly 50% observed a single time. V lost 0 bases to trimming and J lost 4 bases, with 13 bases between them. This CDR3 contains 15 residues. Germline V gene data show CDR1 as MNHEY and CDR2 as SVGEGT. The sample comes from a study of blood T cells in healthy people across ages. General study points: Diversity was estimated from one million T cells, and these estimates were considered underestimates. Among T cells, TCR beta diversity per million cells dropped roughly linearly as age rose.

This TCR derives from a man aged 30-40 years in good health. J is TRBJ2-7 and V is TRBV6-2 or TRBV6-3; D is possibly TRBD1 (5 bases). The specimen sequenced was blood. The CDR3 bases are TGTGCCAGCAGTTACTCCGCCAGGGCGCGATACGAGCAGTACTTC. It encodes CASSYSARARYEQYF.